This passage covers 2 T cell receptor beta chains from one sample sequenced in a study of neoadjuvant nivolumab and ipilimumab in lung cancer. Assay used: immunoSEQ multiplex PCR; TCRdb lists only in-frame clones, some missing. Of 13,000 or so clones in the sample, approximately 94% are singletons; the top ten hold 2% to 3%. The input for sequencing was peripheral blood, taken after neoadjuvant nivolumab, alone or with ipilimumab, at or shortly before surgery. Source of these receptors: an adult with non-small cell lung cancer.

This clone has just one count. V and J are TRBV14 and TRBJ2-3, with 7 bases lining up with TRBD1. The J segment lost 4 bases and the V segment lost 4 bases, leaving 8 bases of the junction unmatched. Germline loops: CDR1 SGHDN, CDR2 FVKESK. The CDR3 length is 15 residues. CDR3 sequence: CASSLGRGLADTQYF. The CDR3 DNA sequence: TGTGCCAGCAGCCTCGGTAGGGGGCTAGCAGATACGCAGTATTTT.

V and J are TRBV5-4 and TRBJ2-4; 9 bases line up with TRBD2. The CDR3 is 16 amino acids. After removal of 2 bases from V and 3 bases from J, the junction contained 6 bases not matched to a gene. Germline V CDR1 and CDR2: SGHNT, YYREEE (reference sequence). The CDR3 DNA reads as TGTGCCAGCAGCTTTTTGTCTAGCGGGGTCAAAAACATTCAGTACTTC. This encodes CASSFLSSGVKNIQYF.